These 21 T cell receptor beta chains were sequenced from one sample in a study of human T cells and chemical hapten exposure. TCRdb reprocessed the RACE reads with MiXCR, giving one entry per CDR3 protein. The profile covers about 69,000 distinct CDR3 sequences, with around 30% appearing a single time and 8.9% taken by the ten largest. Time point described: patch test 1, 2 weeks after DPC sensitization. Regarding treatment: therapeutic diphenylcyclopropenone sensitization with weekly scalp DPC. This specimen consisted of whole blood, obtained in connection with sensitization to the hapten diphenylcyclopropenone (DPC). The receptors derive from a man aged 35-49 years with alopecia areata. Some clones in this sample may be carry-over from other donors' samples.

This clonotype was picked up a small number of times. The CDR3, as DNA: TGTGCCAGCAGTTTTCAATTGATGGGAAACACCATATATTTT. It is translated as CASSFQLMGNTIYF. The V call is TRBV12-3 or TRBV12-4, the J call TRBJ1-3; no firm D call. The length of the CDR3 is 14 residues. V was pared by 3 bases and J by 4 bases, with 10 bases between.

V gene TRBV9 combines with J gene TRBJ1-6; D gene uncertain. CDR1 and CDR2 (germline): SGDLS, YYNGEE. V was trimmed by 0 bases and J by 7 bases, leaving 5 bases between them. The CDR3 length is 13 residues. The CDR3 loop reads CASSVELNSPLHF. The CDR3 region has the DNA TGTGCCAGCAGCGTAGAGTTGAATTCACCCCTCCACTTT.

Note on this clonotype: A junction end diverges from the germline sequence, so it may reflect a read error. The V gene is TRBV4-2, the J gene TRBJ1-1; no reliable D call. The CDR3 has 16 residues. Germline loops: CDR1 LGHNA, CDR2 YNFKEQ. DNA for the CDR3: TGTGCCAGCAGCCCGCTGTCCGTCGGGGAAAACACTGAAGCTTACTTT. Its translation: CASSPLSVGENTEAYF.

The V and J genes are TRBV10-3 and TRBJ1-2; D is perhaps TRBD1 (6 bases). Germline CDR1 ENHRY, CDR2 SYGVKD. The CDR3 covers 15 residues. Trimming took off 3 bases at V and 6 bases at J, with 17 bases between the two ends. CDR3 DNA: TGTGCCATCAGTGATAAAGGGAACAGGGAAAATGGCTACACCTTC. Its translation is CAISDKGNRENGYTF.

As concerns this clonotype: One end of the junction varies from germline; a read error may be responsible. The chain recombines TRBV20-1 with TRBJ2-5; the D is unclear. Germline CDR1 DFQATT, CDR2 SNEGSKA (reference sequence). This CDR3 is built from 12 residues. CDR3 nucleotide sequence: TGCAGCGCTAAAAGCTTGCAAGAGACCCAGTACTTC. Its protein is CSAKSLQETQYF.

This clonotype was picked up a small number of times. The chain couples TRBV18 to TRBJ2-7; perhaps D is TRBD1 or TRBD2 (5 bases each). The CDR3 has 14 amino acids. Germline V CDR1 and CDR2: KGHSH, LQKENI. Trimming cost V 2 bases and J 4 bases, with 12 bases left between them. The chain's CDR3 is CASSPGGLAYEQYF. In DNA, the CDR3 is TGTGCCAGCTCACCAGGGGGTCTTGCGTACGAGCAGTACTTC. Drawing the rest from reference TRBV18 and TRBJ2-7, the complete variable domain is NAGVMQNPRHLVRRRGQEARLRCSPMKGHSHVYWYRQLPEEGLKFMVYLQKENIIDESGMPKERFSAEFPKEGPSILRIQQVVRGDSAAYFCASSPGGLAYEQYFGPGTRLTVT.

This clonotype occurred a few times. V and J are TRBV18 and TRBJ1-1; TRBD1 might be the D (6 bases). Trimming cost V 1 base and J 3 bases, with 18 bases left between them. The length of the CDR3 is 17 residues. Per germline, CDR1 KGHSH and CDR2 LQKENI. The CDR3 loop reads CASSPRAQGVGDTEAFF. The CDR3 DNA follows: TGTGCCAGCTCACCACGGGCACAGGGAGTGGGGGACACTGAAGCTTTCTTT. Based on the CDR3 plus reference TRBV18 and TRBJ1-1, the full variable domain is NAGVMQNPRHLVRRRGQEARLRCSPMKGHSHVYWYRQLPEEGLKFMVYLQKENIIDESGMPKERFSAEFPKEGPSILRIQQVVRGDSAAYFCASSPRAQGVGDTEAFFGQGTRLTVV.

Only a few counts were recorded for this clonotype. The chain has TRBV7-2 and TRBJ1-4; the match to TRBD1 covers 9 bases. After removal of 4 bases from V and 7 bases from J, the junction contained 7 bases not matched to a gene. Germline V gene lookup returns CDR1 SGHTA and CDR2 FQGNSA. The CDR3 has 15 residues. In DNA form, the CDR3 reads TGTGCCAGCAGCTCGATTGGACAGGGGACTGAAAAACTGTTTTTT. Translation: CASSSIGQGTEKLFF.

The chain is built from TRBV20-1 and TRBJ2-2, with TRBD2 matching over 9 bases. There are 15 residues in the CDR3. Germline V gene data show CDR1 as DFQATT and CDR2 as SNEGSKA (reference sequence). The V segment lost 0 bases and the J segment 2 bases; nucleotides outside the gene matches: 1. CDR3 DNA sequence: TGCAGTGCTAGAGATAGCGGGGGCAACACCGGGGAGCTGTTTTTT. Encoded protein: CSARDSGGNTGELFF.

The V call is TRBV5-1, the J call TRBJ2-7, with D hard to call. CDR3 length: 12 residues. Trimming took 2 bases from V and 6 from J, leaving 9 bases between them. Germline CDR1 is SGHRS and CDR2 is YFSETQ. CDR3 sequence (DNA): TGCGCCAGCAGCTTATCCCTCGGCGAGCAGTACTTC. It codes for CASSLSLGEQYF. The full variable domain, rest sourced from reference TRBV5-1 and TRBJ2-7, is KAGVTQTPRYLIKTRGQQVTLSCSPISGHRSVSWYQQTPGQGLQFLFEYFSETQRNKGNFPGRFSGRQFSNSRSEMNVSTLELGDSALYLCASSLSLGEQYFGPGTRLTVT.

This clonotype was counted between two and nine times. The chain employs TRBV12-5 and TRBJ2-3, with a tentative D call TRBD2 (5 bases). The ends were cut back, 5 bases at V and 6 bases at J, with 18 bases in the middle. The CDR3 consists of 15 residues. Germline lookup yields CDR1 LGHNT and CDR2 FRNRAP. This chain's CDR3 is CASGESSGFIDTQYF. The DNA for the CDR3 is TGTGCTAGTGGTGAGTCATCGGGGTTCATCGATACGCAGTATTTT.

CDR3 bases: TGTGCCAGCAGTTTTGGACACAGCTCTGGGGCCAACGTCCTGACTTTC. Translation gives CASSFGHSSGANVLTF. The chain recombines TRBV28 with TRBJ2-6; possible D gene TRBD1, 5 bases. This CDR3 contains 16 residues. The V gene's germline CDR1 is MDHEN and CDR2 SYDVKM. V gave up 3 bases and J gave up 0 bases, with 9 bases separating them.

In this sample, this clonotype turned up a few times. The chain couples TRBV12-3 or TRBV12-4 to TRBJ2-2; no definite D call. This CDR3 comprises 14 residues. V gave up 5 bases and J gave up 5 bases, with 12 bases separating them. CDR3 sequence: CASSPDPRTGELFF. The CDR3 region has the DNA TGTGCCAGCAGTCCAGATCCTCGTACCGGGGAGCTGTTTTTT.

V usage is TRBV15 and J usage is TRBJ1-6; 8 positions match TRBD1. CDR1 is LNHNV and CDR2 is YYDKDF in the germline V gene (reference sequence). The trim removed 7 bases at V and 7 bases at J, leaving 6 bases unmatched. This CDR3 contains 14 residues. CDR3 bases: TGTGCCACCACCCCGACAGGGGCAAATTCACCCCTCCACTTT. Translated: CATTPTGANSPLHF. The full variable domain, completed using reference TRBV15 and TRBJ1-6, is DAMVIQNPRYQVTQFGKPVTLSCSQTLNHNVMYWYQQKSSQAPKLLFHYYDKDFNNEADTPDNFQSRRPNTSFCFLDIRSPGLGDTAMYLCATTPTGANSPLHFGNGTRLTVT.

This clonotype was counted once. The chain links TRBV6-2 or TRBV6-3 to TRBJ2-7, with D possibly being TRBD1 (7 bases). Germline lookup yields CDR1 MNHEY and CDR2 SVGEGT. The CDR3 length is 15 residues. Trimming removed 2 bases at V and 3 bases at J, with 14 bases between. CDR3 loop: CASSYGQGGVYEQYF. DNA of the CDR3: TGTGCCAGCAGTTACGGTCAGGGGGGAGTCTACGAGCAGTACTTC.

V gene TRBV13 combines with J gene TRBJ2-7; D ambiguous. Trimming cost V 4 bases and J 0 bases, with 7 bases left between them. Germline V CDR1 and CDR2: PRHDT, FYEKMQ (reference sequence). The CDR3 loop spans 13 amino acids. The CDR3 loop reads CASSSGPSYEQYF. CDR3 coding DNA: TGTGCCAGCAGCTCCGGGCCCTCCTACGAGCAGTACTTC.

The rearrangement joins TRBV20-1 to TRBJ2-7; maybe TRBD1 (6 bases). Germline V gene sequence: CDR1 DFQATT, CDR2 SNEGSKA (reference sequence). V dropped 6 bases and J dropped 0 bases, with 21 bases sitting between them. This CDR3 contains 16 residues. CDR3 sequence reads: CSASRTVQWVSYEQYF. CDR3 nucleotides: TGCAGTGCCTCGAGGACAGTCCAATGGGTCTCCTACGAGCAGTACTTC.

The rearrangement joins TRBV9 to TRBJ2-2, with TRBD2 identical over 9 bases. The CDR3 contains 16 residues. Germline V gives CDR1 SGDLS, CDR2 YYNGEE. V was pared by 2 bases and J by 2 bases, with 4 bases of the junction left unmatched. CDR3 coding DNA: TGTGCCAGCAGCGTTGATAGCGGGAGCAACACCGGGGAGCTGTTTTTT. Translated, it gives CASSVDSGSNTGELFF.

This clonotype showed up just a few times. V is TRBV10-1 and J is TRBJ2-3; D ambiguous. CDR1 is WNHNN and CDR2 is SYGVQD in the germline V gene (reference sequence). Trimming cost V 0 bases and J 2 bases, with 9 bases left between them. The CDR3 consists of 15 residues. The CDR3 is CASSESEITTDTQYF. The CDR3 DNA is TGCGCCAGCAGTGAGTCGGAAATCACCACAGATACGCAGTATTTT.

This chain uses TRBV3-1 with TRBJ2-5, with a weak D call TRBD1 (7 bases). The CDR3 contains 15 residues. V was trimmed by 2 bases and J by 2 bases, leaving 12 bases between them. Per the germline V gene, CDR1 is LGHDT and CDR2 is YNNKEL (reference sequence). The CDR3 DNA sequence: TGTGCCAGCAGCCAATCGACAGGGAGGCAAGAGACCCAGTACTTC. This gives the protein CASSQSTGRQETQYF.

This clonotype was seen a few times. The gene calls are TRBV9 and TRBJ2-7; 8 bases line up with TRBD1. The V segment lost 3 bases and the J segment 1 base; nucleotides outside the gene matches: 6. Germline-derived CDR1 and CDR2 are SGDLS and YYNGEE. This CDR3 comprises 15 residues. CDR3 bases: TGTGCCAGCAGCGCCCTGGGACAGGCTTCCTACGAGCAGTACTTC. It encodes CASSALGQASYEQYF. The full variable domain, with the rest looked up from reference TRBV9 and TRBJ2-7, is DSGVTQTPKHLITATGQRVTLRCSPRSGDLSVYWYQQSLDQGLQFLIQYYNGEERAKGNILERFSAQQFPDLHSELNLSSLELGDSALYFCASSALGQASYEQYFGPGTRLTVT.